This T cell receptor (beta chain) was sequenced for a study of blood T cell repertoires in COVID-19. Whole-study context: The analysed material was cDNA or gDNA that came from T cells, B-cell-depleted T cells, or PBMCs.

Germline V CDR1 and CDR2: MNHEY, SMNVEV (reference sequence). Trimming cost V 3 bases and J 0 bases; bases outside gene matches: 4. There are 18 residues in the CDR3. This clone came up once. Additional DNA sequences in this sample encode the identical CDR3. TCRdb keeps only in-frame clones here, not all; method: immunoSEQ multiplex PCR. The sample comprises 230,000 or so clones, roughly 79% of which are singletons, and approximately 7.5% rests with the top ten. Material: peripheral blood. The source is a woman of 80 years or more with COVID-19, enrolled during active disease. The chain uses TRBV27 and TRBJ1-6; TRBD1 matches 11 bases. The CDR3 DNA follows: TGTGCCAGCAGTTTGAGGACAGGGGGCTCCTCCTATAATTCACCCCTCCACTTT. This sequence encodes CASSLRTGGSSYNSPLHF.